This TCR beta chain was sequenced during a study of cytomegalovirus exposure and HLA in healthy donors. Primers included in the PCR were 60 Vbeta and 13 Jbeta primers. Sequenced by immunoSEQ multiplex PCR; TCRdb stores in-frame clones only, minus some. The sample includes 150,000 to 200,000 clones, approximately 80% of them seen just once. CDR3 length equals 13 residues. Germline V gene data show CDR1 as SSHAT and CDR2 as FNYEAQ (reference sequence). The V gene lost 2 bases and the J gene lost 5 bases, with 9 bases spanning the gap. The V gene is TRBV7-7, the J gene TRBJ2-5; D might be TRBD1 (5 bases). The source material was PBMCs. The receptor was derived from a woman in her thirties in good health and CMV-seronegative. This CDR3 is CASSLPGHETQYF. CDR3 bases: TGTGCCAGCAGCTTACCAGGGCACGAGACCCAGTACTTC.